This TCR beta chain was found in a study of cytomegalovirus exposure and HLA in healthy donors. Across the study: Earlier findings included roughly 120 million unique TCR beta sequences obtained from 150 million to 200 million T cells.

General observations from the study: Accounts indicate the classifier identified cytomegalovirus status with strong specificity and sensitivity. Common viral pathogens seemed, in a later analysis, to connect with several of the most significant clusters.

With 60 Vbeta and 13 Jbeta primers, the PCR was carried out. Clones were sequenced by immunoSEQ multiplex PCR, and TCRdb holds only the in-frame ones, with some missing. The table lists around 140,000 clones, 75% to 85% of them singletons. To note about this clone: Its antigen is currently unknown.

The CDR3 consists of 14 residues. Germline CDR1 and CDR2: SQVTM and ANQGSEA. V shed 6 bases and J 7 bases; nucleotides not matched to a gene: 9. The sequencing input was PBMCs. This receptor was obtained from a man in his forties or fifties in good health and CMV-seronegative. V and J are TRBV29-1 and TRBJ1-4, with 9 positions matching TRBD1. The CDR3 DNA is TGCAGCGTGCATACGGGACAGGGTGGTGAAAAACTGTTTTTT. This sequence encodes CSVHTGQGGEKLFF. The full variable domain, with the rest looked up from reference TRBV29-1 and TRBJ1-4, is SAVISQKPSRDICQRGTSLTIQCQVDSQVTMMFWYRQQPGQSLTLIATANQGSEATYESGFVIDKFPISRPNLTFSTLTVSNMSPEDSSIYLCSVHTGQGGEKLFFGSGTQLSVL.